Listed here are 18 T cell receptor beta chains from one sample, sequenced in a study of T cell responses to AZD1222 COVID-19 vaccine. Using immunoSEQ multiplex PCR, the repertoire was profiled, and TCRdb retains in-frame clones only, with some absent. Of about 160,000 clones listed, around 93% are singletons. Sequenced here: peripheral blood, sampled on day 0 of AZD1222 vaccination. The receptor source for this set is an adult in good health.

The V call is TRBV11-2, the J call TRBJ2-3; 8 bases line up with TRBD2. CDR1 SGHAT and CDR2 FQNNGV come from the germline V gene. The CDR3 spans 16 residues. V gave up 5 bases and J gave up 2 bases; unmatched junction bases: 9. CDR3 sequence (DNA): TGTGCCAGCAGCCTAAAATTAGCGGGGATCACAGATACGCAGTATTTT. This gives the protein CASSLKLAGITDTQYF.

The rearrangement uses TRBV2 and TRBJ2-1, with 10 bases lining up with TRBD2. V was clipped by 6 bases and J by 3 bases; unmatched bases: 5. There are 15 residues in the CDR3. Germline values: CDR1 SNHLY, CDR2 FYNNEI. DNA for the CDR3: TGTGCCAGCAGCGGAAGGACTAGCGGCTACAATGAGCAGTTCTTC. Its protein product is CASSGRTSGYNEQFF. Full variable domain (remainder filled in from reference TRBV2 and TRBJ2-1): EPEVTQTPSHQVTQMGQEVILRCVPISNHLYFYWYRQILGQKVEFLVSFYNNEISEKSEIFDDQFSVERPDGSNFTLKIRSTKLEDSAMYFCASSGRTSGYNEQFFGPGTRLTVL.

This rearrangement joins TRBV5-1 to TRBJ2-7; D gene unclear. V was clipped by 5 bases and J by 3 bases, with 12 bases between them. The CDR3 extends over 13 amino acids. Germline V gene lookup returns CDR1 SGHRS and CDR2 YFSETQ. This chain's CDR3 is CASRGSTYYEQYF. CDR3 DNA sequence: TGCGCCAGCAGGGGCAGTACTTACTACGAGCAGTACTTC.

The chain is built from TRBV5-4 and TRBJ1-1; D unresolved. CDR1 is SGHNT, CDR2 YYREEE, per germline (reference sequence). V lost 5 bases and J 1 base, leaving 12 bases between the germline ends. This CDR3 spans 14 amino acids. Written as DNA, the CDR3 is TGTGCCAGCAGGGGATACTCCAGGAACACTGAAGCTTTCTTT. It yields the protein CASRGYSRNTEAFF.

The J gene is TRBJ2-7, the V gene TRBV5-4; 11 positions agree with TRBD2. Germline CDR1 is SGHNT and CDR2 is YYREEE (reference sequence). This CDR3 comprises 15 residues. V shed 4 bases, J shed 4 bases, and the junction held 7 bases outside the gene matches. CDR3 loop: CASSRRLAGKYEQYF. CDR3 bases: TGTGCCAGCAGCCGCAGACTAGCGGGGAAGTACGAGCAGTACTTC.

The chain employs TRBV7-2 and TRBJ2-5; TRBD1 matches at 7 bases. The CDR3 runs to 15 residues. V lost 1 base and J lost 5; bases outside the gene matches: 7. The germline V gene encodes CDR1 SGHTA and CDR2 FQGNSA. CDR3 in DNA: TGTGCCAGCAGCTTAGAAAAGGGGGCGTGGGAGACCCAGTACTTC. The encoded protein is CASSLEKGAWETQYF.

The V gene is TRBV28, the J gene TRBJ2-1; a weak D match, TRBD2 (5 bases). Germline CDR1 is MDHEN and CDR2 is SYDVKM. This CDR3 is 14 amino acids long. V lost 3 bases and J 5 bases, leaving 11 bases between the germline ends. CDR3 amino acids: CASSFSDFNNEQFF. DNA for the CDR3: TGTGCCAGCAGTTTTTCGGACTTTAACAATGAGCAGTTCTTC.

Here the CDR3 reads CASSLTTGYGYTF. Written as DNA, the CDR3 is TGTGCCAGCAGCTTAACGACCGGCTATGGCTACACCTTC. The chain uses TRBV7-8 and TRBJ1-2, with unresolved D. This CDR3 spans 13 amino acids. V dropped 2 bases and J dropped 4 bases, with 8 bases sitting between them. Germline V gene sequence: CDR1 SGHVS, CDR2 FQNEAQ. The full variable domain, rest sourced from reference TRBV7-8 and TRBJ1-2, is GAGVSQSPRYKVAKRGQDVALRCDPISGHVSLFWYQQALGQGPEFLTYFQNEAQLDKSGLPSDRFFAERPEGSVSTLKIQRTQQEDSAVYLCASSLTTGYGYTFGSGTRLTVV.

The J gene is TRBJ1-4, the V gene TRBV28; no clear D. CDR1 is MDHEN, CDR2 SYDVKM, per germline. V lost 7 bases to trimming and J lost 6 bases, with 9 bases between them. The CDR3 spans 12 residues. CDR3 sequence (DNA): TGTGCCAGCAACTCGAGATATGAAAAACTGTTTTTT. It translates to CASNSRYEKLFF.

The rearrangement uses TRBV9 and TRBJ2-7, with 7 nucleotides matching TRBD2. The junction had 9 bases not matched to a gene; V was cut back by 0 bases and J by 3 bases. The CDR3 totals 16 residues. CDR1 and CDR2 from the germline V gene are SGDLS and YYNGEE. The CDR3 loop is CASSVAPAGLNYEQYF. The CDR3 DNA is TGTGCCAGCAGCGTAGCCCCAGCGGGGCTAAACTACGAGCAGTACTTC.

This sequence joins TRBV5-3 and TRBJ1-1, with a tentative D call TRBD1 (6 bases). Being an ORF, TRBV5-3 has a function that is uncertain. Trimming took 0 bases from V and 4 from J, leaving 13 bases between them. The CDR3 runs 15 residues. The CDR3 coding sequence is TGTGCCAGAAGCTTGGAGGAGGGGGGTGGCACTGAAGCTTTCTTT. Amino acids: CARSLEEGGGTEAFF.

V usage is TRBV28 and J usage is TRBJ1-5, with D uncertain. The CDR3 is made up of 11 amino acids. V gave up 6 bases and J gave up 9 bases, with 9 bases separating them. In germline, CDR1 is MDHEN, CDR2 SYDVKM. CDR3 loop: CASRDPGPQHF. The CDR3 DNA sequence: TGTGCCAGCAGGGACCCGGGGCCCCAGCATTTT.

CDR3 DNA sequence: TGTGCCAGCAGCTTTACAGGGGTCCCCTACAATGAGCAGTTCTTC. Translation: CASSFTGVPYNEQFF. The gene calls are TRBV5-5 and TRBJ2-1, with 7 bases matching TRBD1. From germline, CDR1 is SGHKS and CDR2 YYEKEE (reference sequence). J was trimmed by 2 bases and V by 2 bases; bases with no gene match: 4. The CDR3 length is 15 residues.

This sequence joins TRBV9 and TRBJ1-6; D unclear. The V gene's germline CDR1 is SGDLS and CDR2 YYNGEE. The CDR3 sequence is 15 residues long. Trimming removed 5 bases from V and 7 bases from J, with 16 bases in between. Here the CDR3 DNA reads TGTGCCAGCAGGGGGAATGAGGGTCTCAATTCACCCCTCCACTTT. This translates into CASRGNEGLNSPLHF.

The CDR3 sequence: CASSFSSYEQYF. CDR3 coding DNA: TGTGCCAGCAGCTTCAGCTCCTACGAGCAGTACTTC. V and J are TRBV7-2 and TRBJ2-7; no definite D call. Germline V gene data show CDR1 as SGHTA and CDR2 as FQGNSA. The CDR3 is made up of 12 amino acids. Between the trimmed V and J ends, which lost 3 bases and 0 bases, there was a span of 3 bases.

The J gene is TRBJ2-1, the V gene TRBV27, with D possibly matching TRBD1 (6 bases). The V end was cut by 2 bases, the J end by 7 bases, with 15 bases between. CDR1 and CDR2 from the germline V gene are MNHEY and SMNVEV (reference sequence). This CDR3 is built from 15 residues. DNA for the CDR3: TGTGCCAGCAGTTTAATAGGACAGACACTTAATGAGCAGTTCTTC. Amino acid sequence: CASSLIGQTLNEQFF.

V and J are TRBV7-2 and TRBJ1-3, with D uncertain. Looked up from germline, CDR1 is SGHTA and CDR2 is FQGNSA. This CDR3 region has 14 residues. The V gene lost 5 bases and the J gene lost 2 bases, with 10 bases spanning the gap. The CDR3: CASSASPAGNTIYF. The CDR3 DNA sequence: TGTGCCAGCAGCGCTAGCCCAGCTGGAAACACCATATATTTT.

The CDR3 nucleotides read TGTGCCAGCTCACCACTATACACAGGGGGGCAAGAGACCCAGTACTTC. It is translated as CASSPLYTGGQETQYF. The rearrangement uses TRBV18 and TRBJ2-5; 8 bases map to TRBD1. Germline CDR1 reads KGHSH; CDR2 reads LQKENI. V was pared by 1 base and J by 2 bases, with 6 bases of the junction left unmatched. The CDR3 runs to 16 residues.